These T cell receptor beta chains were read from a single sample in a study of T-cell memory formation after mild COVID-19. TCRdb passed the 5' RACE reads through MiXCR, listing each CDR3 protein once. The sample has approximately 500,000 distinct CDR3 sequences; approximately 23% are singletons. Sequencing input: PBMCs or a T cell subset sorted from them (not recorded which). The receptor set was obtained from an adult woman who had mild COVID-19 (a few samples of this study predate the infection). Cell type and time point are not known. CDR3s include the opening cysteine and the closing phenylalanine or tryptophan. A D gene is named only where the DNA matches it firmly. Size is omitted from some rows. Given values are once, few, many or a class for expanded clones.

D gene	V gene	J gene	clone size	CDR3 protein	CDR3 DNA
NA	TRBV5-1	TRBJ2-7	many	CASSLAGQREQYF	TGCGCCAGCAGCTTGGCCGGACAGCGGGAGCAGTACTTC
TRBD2	TRBV20-1	TRBJ2-3	few	CSAPGLAGKTDTQYF	TGCAGTGCCCCGGGACTAGCGGGAAAGACAGATACGCAGTATTTT
TRBD1	TRBV20-1	TRBJ2-2	NA	CSASRTGMNTGELFF	TGCAGTGCTAGCCGGACAGGGATGAACACCGGGGAGCTGTTTTTT
TRBD1	TRBV23-1	TRBJ2-5	NA	CASTRTGGSGQETQYF	TGCGCCAGCACTCGGACAGGGGGATCGGGACAAGAGACCCAGTACTTC
TRBD2	TRBV4-1	TRBJ2-3	NA	CASSHSPGGVTDTQYF	TGCGCCAGCAGCCACTCCCCGGGGGGGGTCACAGATACGCAGTATTTT
NA	TRBV7-8	TRBJ2-1	NA	CASSLGPGYNEQFF	TGTGCCAGCAGCTTAGGTCCGGGCTACAATGAGCAGTTCTTC
NA	TRBV5-1	TRBJ2-2	few	CASSTGEAMNTGELFF	TGCGCCAGCAGCACGGGGGAGGCGATGAACACCGGGGAGCTGTTTTTT
TRBD1	TRBV7-2	TRBJ2-4	few	CASSPHLGAGGSDIQYF	TGTGCCAGCAGCCCCCACCTAGGGGCAGGGGGCTCGGACATTCAGTACTTC
NA	TRBV9	TRBJ1-1	NA	CASSGRLNTEAFF	TGTGCCAGCAGCGGTCGACTGAACACTGAAGCTTTCTTT
NA	TRBV13	TRBJ1-5	NA	CASSLGLVGGRPQHF	TGTGCCAGCAGCTTAGGCCTAGTCGGGGGCCGGCCCCAGCATTTT
TRBD1	TRBV7-4	TRBJ2-4	NA	CASSPRGYLAKNIQYF	TGTGCCAGCAGCCCCAGGGGGTATCTAGCCAAAAACATTCAGTACTTC
TRBD1	TRBV19	TRBJ2-7	NA	CASSTDRVGPYEQYF	TGTGCCAGTAGTACGGACAGGGTAGGACCCTACGAGCAGTACTTC
NA	TRBV7-2	TRBJ2-1	few	CASSSPGRSKFF	TGTGCCAGCAGCTCTCCGGGCCGTAGCAAGTTCTTC